This T cell receptor beta chain appears in the sequencing data of a study of OX40 agonist ivuxolimab in advanced cancers. With regard to the full study: The costimulatory receptor OX40 (CD134) was targeted by ivuxolimab, a fully human IgG2 agonistic monoclonal antibody. Intravenous ivuxolimab was administered to patients every 2 weeks at six dose levels: 0.01, 0.1, 0.3, 1.5, 3 and 10 mg/kg. Of the approximately 53 patients in dose escalation, about 20 had hepatocellular carcinoma, roughly 15 had melanoma, 9 had renal cell carcinoma and 9 had head and neck cancer. The dose-escalation cohort was roughly 83% male with a mean age of approximately 60 years, ranging from 23 to 79. Prior anti-PD-1, anti-PD-L1 or anti-CTLA-4 therapy was permitted, and approximately 40% of dose-escalation patients had received checkpoint inhibitors. Three dose-escalation patients achieved partial responses, one with hepatocellular carcinoma and two with cutaneous melanoma. Peripheral TCRbeta sequencing aimed to test whether ivuxolimab altered TCR sequence diversity and caused clonal T-cell expansion. The paper describes the monotherapy dose-escalation part (N of about 50 patients) of the phase I trial of ivuxolimab.

This clone was detected only a few times. The specificity of this receptor is unknown. Nothing much larger sits one base from this clone, and base qualities are not available. V trim: 6 bases; J trim: 6 bases; unmatched bases: 6. Reading from cysteine to phenylalanine, the CDR3 counts 13 amino acids. Just CDR3 DNA is preserved here, 39 bases in frame from base 1. CDR1 SNHLY and CDR2 FYNNEI were looked up in the germline V gene. On the study overall, not on this receptor specifically: Low levels of normalized T-cell clonal expansion were also seen in some nonresponding patients. After ivuxolimab, CD8+ T cells had more expanded clones than CD4+ T cells on average. At doses of 0.1 to 3.0 mg/kg, clonal expansion of both CD4+ and CD8+ blood T cells was observed from baseline to week 6. In partial responders in the 0.1-3.0 mg/kg groups, normalized peripheral clonal expansion was found to be among the lowest, especially among CD8+ T cells. Antigen specificity was not determined for the clonally expanded peripheral T cells.

To sequence the TCRbeta CDR3 region, genomic DNA was isolated from the sorted cells. TCRbeta CDR3 regions were sequenced using the immunoSEQ Assay. TCRdb limited this immuneACCESS table to in-frame rearrangements with V and J called. A share of clones is missing; checked studies link under half to unresolved V genes, and the rest is unexplained. The sample records tens of thousands of clones, roughly four fifths of which are singletons. The top ten hold more than 2% of the sample. Patients with a history of autoimmune disease or receiving systemic immunosuppression were excluded from the trial. Peripheral blood for TCR sequencing was collected from all dose cohorts at baseline, on cycle 4 day 1, and on cycle 7 day 1. The samples were taken from a phase I, first-in-human, multicenter, open-label dose-escalation trial of ivuxolimab. The trial enrolled adults with locally advanced or metastatic head and neck squamous cell, hepatocellular, melanoma or renal cell carcinoma. Before TCR sequencing, CD4+ T cells and CD8+ T cells from peripheral blood were sorted into separate populations.

This receptor chain uses TRBV2 and TRBJ1-2; 8 bases in the middle match TRBD1. This clonotype was obtained from an adult with an advanced solid tumor such as melanoma, head and neck, liver or kidney cancer. Sample: CD4+ or CD8+ T cells sorted from blood, taken in a trial of the OX40 agonist ivuxolimab. The encoded CDR3 is CASRPDRANGYTF. The DNA sequence is as follows: TGTGCCAGCAGACCGGACAGGGCGAATGGCTACACCTTC.